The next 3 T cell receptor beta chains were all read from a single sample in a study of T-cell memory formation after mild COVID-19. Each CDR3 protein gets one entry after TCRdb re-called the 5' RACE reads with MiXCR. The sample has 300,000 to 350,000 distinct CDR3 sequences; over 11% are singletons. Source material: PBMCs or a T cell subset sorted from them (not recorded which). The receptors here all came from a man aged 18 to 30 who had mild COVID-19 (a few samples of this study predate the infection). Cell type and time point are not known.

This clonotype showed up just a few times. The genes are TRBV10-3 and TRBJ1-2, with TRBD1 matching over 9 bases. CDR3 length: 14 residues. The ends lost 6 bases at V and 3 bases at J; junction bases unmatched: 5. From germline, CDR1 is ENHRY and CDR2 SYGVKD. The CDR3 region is CAIRGQGGDYGYTF. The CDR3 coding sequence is TGTGCCATCAGGGGACAGGGAGGGGACTATGGCTACACCTTC.

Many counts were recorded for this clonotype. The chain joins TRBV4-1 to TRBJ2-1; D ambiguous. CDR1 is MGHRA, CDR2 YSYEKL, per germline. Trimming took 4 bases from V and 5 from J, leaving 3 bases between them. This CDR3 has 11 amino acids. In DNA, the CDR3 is TGCGCCAGCAGCCTCCACAATGAGCAGTTCTTC. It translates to CASSLHNEQFF.

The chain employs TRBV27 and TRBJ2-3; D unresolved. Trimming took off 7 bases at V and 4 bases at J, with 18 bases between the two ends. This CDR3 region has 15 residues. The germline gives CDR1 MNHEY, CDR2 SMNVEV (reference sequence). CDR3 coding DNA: TGTGCCAGCAAACCGGCGGTATATAACGCAGATACGCAGTATTTT. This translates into CASKPAVYNADTQYF.